This T cell receptor (beta chain) was captured in a study of CD8 T cells in Susac syndrome. RNA in amounts of roughly 0.5 to 1 ug was reverse transcribed with random hexamers. TCRdb processed the immunoSEQ multiplex PCR reads anew with MiXCR; each CDR3 protein has one entry. The sample lists 200,000 to 250,000 distinct CDR3 sequences, about 95% occurring once. The CDR3 totals 15 residues. CDR1 is GTSNPN and CDR2 is SVGIG in the germline V gene (reference sequence). Trimming took 0 bases from V and 4 from J, leaving 15 bases between them. The receptor was isolated from a human donor with Susac syndrome. Source material: CD4+ T cells from PBMCs. The genes are TRBV30 and TRBJ2-5; TRBD2 is a possible D gene (7 bases). The CDR3 coding sequence is TGTGCCTGGAGTGTAGGGGGGGCCTCCAGAGAGACCCAGTACTTC. This translates into CAWSVGGASRETQYF.